Below, one T cell receptor (beta chain) is given with its context. Its matching antigen is unknown. The data were obtained in a study of shared clonotypes between healthy human individuals. Study-level results: Against clonotypes common to all four donors, non-shared ones had lower generation probabilities. The sole specimen, blood, was sampled, and tissue repertoires likely differ.

Germline CDR1 SGHRS, CDR2 YFSETQ. The CDR3 loop spans 14 amino acids. After removal of 1 base from V and 4 bases from J, the junction contained 3 bases not matched to a gene. Sorted-subset replicate PCRs used 150 to 200 ng DNA, 30,000 or so T cell genomes. Measured with immunoSEQ multiplex PCR; TCRdb has only the in-frame clones, and not every one. The table lists 980,000 or so clones, over 75% of them singletons, with roughly 1.5% in the top ten. The gene calls are TRBV5-1 and TRBJ2-7; 9 positions match TRBD1. Sequenced: memory CD4+ T cells sorted from blood. The subset is: CD45RA-negative fraction. The sequence derives from a man between 18 and 29 years old in good health. CDR3 residues: CASSLTGGIYEQYF. The CDR3 nucleotides read TGCGCCAGCAGCTTGACAGGGGGCATTTACGAGCAGTACTTC.